The rows below give T cell receptor beta chains drawn from one sample of a study of cytomegalovirus exposure and HLA in healthy donors. The assay was immunoSEQ multiplex PCR, and TCRdb's table has in-frame clones only and misses some. This table holds about 140,000 clones, roughly nine tenths found once. Source material: PBMCs. The receptors here all came from a man in his late teens or twenties in good health and CMV-seronegative. Both conserved end residues are part of each CDR3. D genes are given only for firm matches. Clone size is stated in some rows and not others, as once, few, many or a class when expanded.

D gene	V gene	J gene	clone size	CDR3 protein	CDR3 DNA
.	TRBV6-1	TRBJ2-5	.	CASSEATSRKTQYF	TGTGCCAGCAGTGAAGCTACTAGCAGGAAGACCCAGTACTTC
TRBD2	TRBV6-1	TRBJ2-6	.	CASSEEGGRANVLTF	TGTGCCAGCAGCGAAGAGGGAGGGAGGGCCAACGTCCTGACTTTC
.	TRBV10-3	TRBJ2-3	.	CAISAGQRDTQYF	TGTGCCATCAGTGCCGGACAGCGGGATACGCAGTATTTT
.	TRBV7-9	TRBJ1-6	.	CASSNGLNSPLHF	TGTGCCAGCAGCAATGGCCTGAATTCACCCCTCCACTTT
.	TRBV4-3	TRBJ2-5	.	CASSQMHNLAETQYF	TGCGCCAGCAGCCAGATGCATAATCTAGCAGAGACCCAGTACTTC
TRBD2	TRBV13	TRBJ2-3	once	CASTSGEGPTDTQYF	TGTGCCAGCACCTCGGGGGAGGGGCCCACAGATACGCAGTATTTT
TRBD1	TRBV6-5	TRBJ1-2	.	CASSYSQGVGSYGYTF	TGTGCCAGCAGTTACTCCCAGGGGGTTGGTTCCTATGGCTACACCTTC
.	TRBV7-2	TRBJ2-1	.	CASSFPVSFRDSYNEQFF	TGTGCCAGCAGCTTTCCCGTTAGCTTTCGGGACTCCTACAATGAGCAGTTCTTC
.	TRBV5-4	TRBJ2-3	.	CASSFGRATDTQYF	TGTGCCAGCAGCTTCGGGCGGGCCACAGATACGCAGTATTTT
.	TRBV27	TRBJ2-7	.	CASQDYSNEQYF	TGTGCCAGCCAGGACTATTCAAACGAGCAGTACTTC
TRBD1	TRBV15	TRBJ1-5	.	CATSRLGTDPFNQPQHF	TGTGCCACCAGCAGACTCGGGACAGATCCGTTCAATCAGCCCCAGCATTTT
TRBD1	TRBV30	TRBJ1-3	once	CAWTAPRQGLNTIYF	TGTGCCTGGACCGCCCCCAGACAGGGCTTAAACACCATATATTTT
.	TRBV23-1	TRBJ2-1	.	CASSTLARPPYNEQFF	TGCGCCAGCAGTACACTAGCCAGGCCCCCCTACAATGAGCAGTTCTTC
TRBD1	TRBV6-5	TRBJ1-1	.	CASSYSTGTDGAFF	TGTGCCAGCAGTTACTCGACAGGGACGGATGGAGCTTTCTTT
TRBD1	TRBV18	TRBJ2-1	.	CASSPGTAPYNEQFF	TGTGCCAGCTCACCCGGGACAGCCCCCTACAATGAGCAGTTCTTC
TRBD2	TRBV10-3	TRBJ2-3	.	CATRGGVADTQYF	TGTGCCACCCGGGGGGGCGTCGCAGATACGCAGTATTTT
.	TRBV7-2	TRBJ1-3	.	CASSLEGGRLGNTIYF	TGTGCCAGCAGCTTAGAGGGGGGGCGGCTTGGAAACACCATATATTTT
TRBD1	TRBV9	TRBJ2-4	.	CASSVAGQGKNIQYF	TGTGCCAGCAGCGTAGCTGGACAGGGGAAAAACATTCAGTACTTC
TRBD1	TRBV7-9	TRBJ1-2	.	CASSLGDRANYGYTF	TGTGCCAGCAGCTTAGGGGACAGGGCTAACTATGGCTACACCTTC
.	TRBV9	TRBJ1-3	.	CASSPTGLSGNTIYF	TGTGCCAGCAGCCCCACAGGGCTCTCTGGAAACACCATATATTTT
.	TRBV30	TRBJ1-1	.	CAWIQWNTEAFF	TGTGCCTGGATACAGTGGAACACTGAAGCTTTCTTT
.	TRBV2	TRBJ2-3	.	CASSAELGTDTQYF	TGTGCCAGCAGTGCAGAACTAGGCACAGATACGCAGTATTTT
TRBD1	TRBV19	TRBJ2-7	.	CASSRGQGFNEQYF	TGTGCCAGTAGTAGGGGACAGGGGTTCAACGAGCAGTACTTC
TRBD1	TRBV9	TRBJ2-1	.	CASSVGGGQGFANEQFF	TGTGCCAGCAGCGTAGGAGGGGGCCAGGGGTTTGCCAATGAGCAGTTCTTC
.	TRBV2	TRBJ1-2	.	CASSEGSGVDYGYTF	TGTGCCAGCAGTGAAGGGTCGGGGGTGGACTATGGCTACACCTTC
.	TRBV11-3	TRBJ2-3	.	CASSLEIGRASSVTQYF	TGTGCCAGCAGCTTAGAAATAGGCAGGGCCTCGTCGGTTACGCAGTATTTT